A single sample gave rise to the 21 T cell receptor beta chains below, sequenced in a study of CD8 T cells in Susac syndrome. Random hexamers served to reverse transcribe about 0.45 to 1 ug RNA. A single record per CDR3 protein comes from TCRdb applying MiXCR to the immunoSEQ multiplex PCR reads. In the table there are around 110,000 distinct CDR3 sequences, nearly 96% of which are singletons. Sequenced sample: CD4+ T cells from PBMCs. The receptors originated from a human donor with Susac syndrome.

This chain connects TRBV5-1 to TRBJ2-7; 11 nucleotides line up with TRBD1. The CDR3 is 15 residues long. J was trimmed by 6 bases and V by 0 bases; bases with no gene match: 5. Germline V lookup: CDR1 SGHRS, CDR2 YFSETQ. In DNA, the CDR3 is TGCGCCAGCAGCTTGGCGGGACAGGGGGGAAGCGAGCAGTACTTC. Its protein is CASSLAGQGGSEQYF.

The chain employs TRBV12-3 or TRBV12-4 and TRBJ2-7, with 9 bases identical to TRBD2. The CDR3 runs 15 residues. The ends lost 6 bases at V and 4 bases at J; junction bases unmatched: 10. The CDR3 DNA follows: TGTGCCAGCAGAGTGACTAGCGGAGTTAGGTACGAGCAGTACTTC. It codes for CASRVTSGVRYEQYF.

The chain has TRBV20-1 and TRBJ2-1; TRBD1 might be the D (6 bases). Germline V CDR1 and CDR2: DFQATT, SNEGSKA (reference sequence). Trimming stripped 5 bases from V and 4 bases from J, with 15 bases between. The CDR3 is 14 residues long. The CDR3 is CSALDFQGYNEQFF. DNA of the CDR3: TGCAGTGCTCTGGACTTCCAGGGGTACAATGAGCAGTTCTTC.

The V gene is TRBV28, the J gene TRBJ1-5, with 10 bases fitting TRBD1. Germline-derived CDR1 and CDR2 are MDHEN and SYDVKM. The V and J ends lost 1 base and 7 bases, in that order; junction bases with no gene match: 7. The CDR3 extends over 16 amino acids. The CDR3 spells CASSLFRDRGPQPQHF. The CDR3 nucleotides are TGTGCCAGCAGTTTATTTCGGGACAGGGGACCGCAGCCCCAGCATTTT.

For the CDR3, the DNA is TGTGCCACTTCAAAACAGGGCGTGCAAACCGGGGAGCTGTTTTTT. Translated: CATSKQGVQTGELFF. V and J are TRBV2 and TRBJ2-2, with D tentatively TRBD1 (6 bases). This CDR3 is 15 amino acids long. Germline assignment: CDR1 SNHLY and CDR2 FYNNEI. The ends were cut back, 10 bases at V and 5 bases at J, with 20 bases in the middle. The full variable domain, with the rest looked up from reference TRBV2 and TRBJ2-2, is EPEVTQTPSHQVTQMGQEVILRCVPISNHLYFYWYRQILGQKVEFLVSFYNNEISEKSEIFDDQFSVERPDGSNFTLKIRSTKLEDSAMYFCATSKQGVQTGELFFGEGSRLTVL.

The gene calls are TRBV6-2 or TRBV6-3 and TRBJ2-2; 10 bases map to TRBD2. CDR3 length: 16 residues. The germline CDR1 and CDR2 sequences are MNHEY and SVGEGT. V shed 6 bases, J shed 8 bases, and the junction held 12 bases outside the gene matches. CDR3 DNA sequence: TGTGCCAGCAGACCTTACCTAGCGGGAGCAGGAGGGGAGCTGTTTTTT. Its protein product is CASRPYLAGAGGELFF.

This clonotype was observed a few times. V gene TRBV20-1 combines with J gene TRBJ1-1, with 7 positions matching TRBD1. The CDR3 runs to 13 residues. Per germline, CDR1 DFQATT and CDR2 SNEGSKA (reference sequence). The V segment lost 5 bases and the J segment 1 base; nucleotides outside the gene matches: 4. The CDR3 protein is CSALQGGNTEAFF. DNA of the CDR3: TGCAGTGCTCTGCAGGGGGGGAACACTGAAGCTTTCTTT.

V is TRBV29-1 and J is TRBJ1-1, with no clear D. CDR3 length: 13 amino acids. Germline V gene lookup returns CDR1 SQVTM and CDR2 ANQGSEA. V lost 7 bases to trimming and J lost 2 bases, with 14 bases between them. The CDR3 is CSGHRLANTEAFF. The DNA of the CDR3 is TGCAGCGGGCATCGTCTAGCCAACACTGAAGCTTTCTTT.

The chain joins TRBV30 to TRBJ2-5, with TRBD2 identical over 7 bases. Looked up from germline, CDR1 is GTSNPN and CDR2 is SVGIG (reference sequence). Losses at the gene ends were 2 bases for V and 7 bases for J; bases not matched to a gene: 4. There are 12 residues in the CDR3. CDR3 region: CAWSTAGATQYF. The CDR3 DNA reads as TGTGCCTGGAGTACGGCGGGAGCGACCCAGTACTTC.

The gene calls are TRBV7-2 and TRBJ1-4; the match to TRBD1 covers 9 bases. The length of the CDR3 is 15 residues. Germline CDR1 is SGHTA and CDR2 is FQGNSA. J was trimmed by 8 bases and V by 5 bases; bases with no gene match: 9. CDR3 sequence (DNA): TGTGCCAGCAGCCCGGGACAGGGCGATCGCGAAAAACTGTTTTTT. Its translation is CASSPGQGDREKLFF.

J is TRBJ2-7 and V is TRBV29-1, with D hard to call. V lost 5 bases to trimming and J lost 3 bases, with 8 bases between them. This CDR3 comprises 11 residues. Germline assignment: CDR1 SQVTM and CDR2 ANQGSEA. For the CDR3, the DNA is TGCAGCGTTAGAACAGACTACGAGCAGTACTTC. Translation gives CSVRTDYEQYF.

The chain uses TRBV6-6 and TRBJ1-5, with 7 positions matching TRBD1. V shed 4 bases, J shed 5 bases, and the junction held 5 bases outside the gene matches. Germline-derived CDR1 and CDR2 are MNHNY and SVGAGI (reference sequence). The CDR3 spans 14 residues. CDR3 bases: TGTGCCAGCAGTTCAACCAGGGGGGATCAGCCCCAGCATTTT. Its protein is CASSSTRGDQPQHF.

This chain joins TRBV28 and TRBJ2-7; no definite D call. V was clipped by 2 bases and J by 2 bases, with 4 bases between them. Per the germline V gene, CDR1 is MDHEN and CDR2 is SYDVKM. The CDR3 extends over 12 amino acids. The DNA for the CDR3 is TGTGCCAGCAGTTTACGGGCCTACGAGCAGTACTTC. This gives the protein CASSLRAYEQYF.

The CDR3 DNA sequence: TGTGCCAGCAGGGGACAGGGGGCAGGTGGCTACACCTTC. Protein sequence: CASRGQGAGGYTF. The genes are TRBV27 and TRBJ1-2; 12 positions agree with TRBD1. The ends lost 6 bases at V and 7 bases at J; junction bases unmatched: 3. The CDR3 has 13 amino acids. CDR1 and CDR2 (germline): MNHEY, SMNVEV (reference sequence).

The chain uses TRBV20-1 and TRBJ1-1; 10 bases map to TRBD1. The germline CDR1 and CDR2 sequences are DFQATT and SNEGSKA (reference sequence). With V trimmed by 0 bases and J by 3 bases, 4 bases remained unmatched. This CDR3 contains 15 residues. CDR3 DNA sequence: TGCAGTGCTAGAGACCGGGACAGGGGAGACACTGAAGCTTTCTTT. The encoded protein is CSARDRDRGDTEAFF.

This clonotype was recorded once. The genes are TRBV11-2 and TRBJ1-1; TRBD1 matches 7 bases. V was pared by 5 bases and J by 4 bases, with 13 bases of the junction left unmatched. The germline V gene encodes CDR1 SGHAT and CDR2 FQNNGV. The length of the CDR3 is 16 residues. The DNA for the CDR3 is TGTGCCAGCAGCATACGACAGGGTGGGGTGGGCACTGAAGCTTTCTTT. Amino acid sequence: CASSIRQGGVGTEAFF.

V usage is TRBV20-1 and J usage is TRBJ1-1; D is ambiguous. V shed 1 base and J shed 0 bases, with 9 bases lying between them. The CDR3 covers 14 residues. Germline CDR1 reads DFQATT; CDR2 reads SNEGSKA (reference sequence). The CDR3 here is CSARVYGLNTEAFF. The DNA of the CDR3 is TGCAGTGCTAGAGTGTACGGATTGAACACTGAAGCTTTCTTT.

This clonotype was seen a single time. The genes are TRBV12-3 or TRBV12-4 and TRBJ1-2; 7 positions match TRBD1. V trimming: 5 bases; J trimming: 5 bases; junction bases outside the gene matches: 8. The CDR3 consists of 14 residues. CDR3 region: CASSPGTVLYGYTF. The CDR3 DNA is TGTGCCAGCAGTCCTGGGACAGTCCTTTATGGCTACACCTTC.

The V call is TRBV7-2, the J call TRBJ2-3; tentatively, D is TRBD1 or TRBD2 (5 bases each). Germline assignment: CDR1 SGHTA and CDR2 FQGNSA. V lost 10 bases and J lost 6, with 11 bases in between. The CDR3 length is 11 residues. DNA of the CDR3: TGTGCCATCGGGAAGGGGGATACGCAGTATTTT. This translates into CAIGKGDTQYF.

The CDR3 region is CSVGRGEAFF. The CDR3 nucleotides are TGCAGCGTCGGGCGGGGTGAAGCTTTCTTT. The chain links TRBV29-1 to TRBJ1-1; D unclear. The CDR3 runs 10 residues. In germline, CDR1 is SQVTM, CDR2 ANQGSEA. V lost 6 bases and J 7 bases, leaving 9 bases between the germline ends. Full variable domain (outside the CDR3, taken from reference TRBV29-1 and TRBJ1-1): SAVISQKPSRDICQRGTSLTIQCQVDSQVTMMFWYRQQPGQSLTLIATANQGSEATYESGFVIDKFPISRPNLTFSTLTVSNMSPEDSSIYLCSVGRGEAFFGQGTRLTVV.

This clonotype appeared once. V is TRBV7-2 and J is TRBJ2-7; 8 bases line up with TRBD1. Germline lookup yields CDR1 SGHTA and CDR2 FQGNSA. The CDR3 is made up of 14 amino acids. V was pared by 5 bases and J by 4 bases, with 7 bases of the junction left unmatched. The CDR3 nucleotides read TGTGCCAGCAGCACTGGACAGGGAATTTACGAGCAGTACTTC. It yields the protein CASSTGQGIYEQYF.